Sequencing of this T cell receptor (beta chain) was carried out in a study of glioma-infiltrating T cells. Study findings and constraints: Tissue-blood divergence was below expectation in non-neoplastic patients, above in gliomas. CDR3 overlap between tissue and blood was very small.

TCR alpha and beta CDR3 regions were amplified from RNA using iRepertoire nested multiplex PCR. Tissue mRNA or PBMC total RNA, roughly 100-400 ng, went into one-step reverse transcription and amplification. TCRdb ran MiXCR on the multiplex PCR reads and lists one entry per CDR3 protein. The data show 16,000 or so distinct CDR3 sequences, more than 45% seen once. The junction had 10 bases not matched to a gene; V was cut back by 6 bases and J by 10 bases. The CDR3 extends over 14 amino acids. Germline V CDR1 and CDR2: DFQATT, SNEGSKA (reference sequence). Turning to this clonotype: What it binds is unknown.

This chain uses TRBV20-1 with TRBJ2-1; 12 nucleotides match TRBD2. Material for sequencing was glioma tissue, nonneoplastic brain tissue, or PBMCs (not recorded which). This sequence was found in a human donor with low-grade glioma or glioblastoma, undergoing nonglioma brain surgery, or in good health (not recorded which). The CDR3 region has the DNA TGCAGTGCCACACTAGCGGGAGGCCCTCGAGAGCAGTTCTTC. Protein product: CSATLAGGPREQFF.